The clone carrying this TCR beta chain was picked up a small number of times. Its specificity is not known. The data derive from a study of T cell repertoires in cytomegalovirus infection. The CDR3 sequence is 18 residues long. V gave up 0 bases and J gave up 0 bases; unmatched junction bases: 4. CDR1 and CDR2 from the germline V gene are MNHNY and SVGAGI (reference sequence). Via MiXCR, TCRdb re-called the reads, giving one row per CDR3 protein. This sample has fewer than 950,000 distinct CDR3 sequences, with around a third found just once. This material consisted of cultured CD8+ T cells from PBMCs, taken from culture after CMV antigen stimulation. This TCR was recovered from a human donor in good health (CMV status not recorded). Some clones in this sample may be carry-over from other donors' samples. The rearrangement uses TRBV6-6 and TRBJ2-3, with 12 bases identical to TRBD2. Here the CDR3 reads CASSYSSSGGASTDTQYF. CDR3 nucleotides: TGTGCCAGCAGTTACTCGTCTAGCGGGGGGGCGAGCACAGATACGCAGTATTTT.